This T cell receptor beta chain is drawn from a study of blood T cells in healthy people across ages. This CDR3 has 14 residues. In germline, CDR1 is DFQATT, CDR2 SNEGSKA (reference sequence). V was shortened by 6 bases and J by 7 bases, with 19 bases between the two germline ends. Sample-barcoded 5' priming and a J-beta primer mix drove a second PCR of roughly 7 to 11 cycles. TCRdb re-derived calls from the 5' RACE reads in MiXCR, one entry per CDR3 protein. The table lists 800,000 to 950,000 distinct CDR3 sequences, about 28% of them singletons. These data are also associated with another study on T cells of mothers and their children.

The source material was blood. This chain connects TRBV20-1 to TRBJ2-1; D might be TRBD1 or TRBD2, each matching 5 bases. This receptor was obtained from a woman in her thirties or forties in good health. CDR3 coding DNA: TGCAGTGCACAATTCGGGACCGCGGCGAATGAGCAGTTCTTC. It codes for CSAQFGTAANEQFF.